The source of this TCR beta chain is a study of T-cell memory formation after mild COVID-19. Overall study context: TCR clusters were largely donor specific.

In this sample, this clonotype turned up many times. The antigen remains unidentified. Constant-segment primers were used for 5'RACE, and the resulting TCR alpha and TCR beta cDNA libraries carried sample barcodes and UMIs. From the 5' RACE reads, TCRdb called clonotypes with MiXCR, one entry per CDR3 protein. The table includes a few hundred thousand distinct CDR3 sequences, about 16% detected once. Study results and caveats: The main location of contracting CD4+ clones was CM and EM, and that of contracting CD8+ clones was EMRA. Clones contracting over day 15 to 85 were CD4/CD8 balanced, with later expanders leaning CD4+.

V shed 2 bases and J shed 5 bases, with 12 bases lying between them. The CDR3 runs to 14 residues. Germline V lookup: CDR1 SGHRS, CDR2 YFSETQ. The source is a man younger than 30 who had mild COVID-19 (a few samples of this study predate the infection). Cell type and time point are not known. The specimen was PBMCs or a T cell subset sorted from them (not recorded which). This sequence joins TRBV5-1 and TRBJ2-3, with D possibly matching TRBD2 (6 bases). This CDR3 is CASSLGLARDTQYF. For the CDR3, the DNA is TGCGCCAGCAGCTTAGGCCTAGCGCGAGATACGCAGTATTTT.